This TCR beta chain emerged from a study of monozygotic twins with inflammatory bowel disease. The CDR3 is 11 amino acids. Germline-derived CDR1 and CDR2 are SQVTM and ANQGSEA. In eight separate reactions per sample, cDNA was generated. TCRdb reprocessed the 5' RACE reads, keeping one entry per CDR3 protein, no DNA. The table lists some 440,000 distinct CDR3 sequences. The TCR originated in a human donor with ulcerative colitis or Crohn's disease, or a healthy co-twin of an affected twin (not recorded which). The source material was blood. V usage is TRBV29-1 and J usage is TRBJ2-1. CDR3 sequence reads: CSVEGRNEQFF.